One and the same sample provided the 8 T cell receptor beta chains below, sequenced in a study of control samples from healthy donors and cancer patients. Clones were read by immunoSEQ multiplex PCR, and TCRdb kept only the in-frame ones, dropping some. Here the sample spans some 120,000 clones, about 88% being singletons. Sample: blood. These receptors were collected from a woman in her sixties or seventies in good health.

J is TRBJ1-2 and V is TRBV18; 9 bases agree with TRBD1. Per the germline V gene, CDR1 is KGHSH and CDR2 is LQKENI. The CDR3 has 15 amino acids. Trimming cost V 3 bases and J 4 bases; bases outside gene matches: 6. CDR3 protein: CASSPPGQGGYGYTF. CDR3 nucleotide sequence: TGTGCCAGCTCACCCCCGGGACAGGGAGGCTATGGCTACACCTTC.

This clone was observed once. The DNA for the CDR3 is TGCAGCGTCGGTGACAGACCTAATCAGCCCCAGCATTTT. It codes for CSVGDRPNQPQHF. The chain is built from TRBV29-1 and TRBJ1-5, with a possible D match to TRBD1 (5 bases). The CDR3 is 13 amino acids. Trimming stripped 6 bases from V and 4 bases from J, with 13 bases between. Germline V gene data show CDR1 as SQVTM and CDR2 as ANQGSEA.

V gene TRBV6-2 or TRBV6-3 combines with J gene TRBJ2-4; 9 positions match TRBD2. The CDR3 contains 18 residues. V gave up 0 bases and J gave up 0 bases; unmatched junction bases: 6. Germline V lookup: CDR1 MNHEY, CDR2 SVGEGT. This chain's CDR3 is CASSYSTGTSLAKNIQYF. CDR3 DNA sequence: TGTGCCAGCAGTTACTCGACTGGGACTAGCCTAGCCAAAAACATTCAGTACTTC.

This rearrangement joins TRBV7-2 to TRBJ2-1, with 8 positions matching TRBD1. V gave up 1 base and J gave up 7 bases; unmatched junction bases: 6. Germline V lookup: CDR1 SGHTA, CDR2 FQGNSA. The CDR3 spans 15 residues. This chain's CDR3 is CASSLGGQGRNEQFF. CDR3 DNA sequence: TGTGCCAGCAGCTTAGGCGGACAGGGACGGAATGAGCAGTTCTTC.

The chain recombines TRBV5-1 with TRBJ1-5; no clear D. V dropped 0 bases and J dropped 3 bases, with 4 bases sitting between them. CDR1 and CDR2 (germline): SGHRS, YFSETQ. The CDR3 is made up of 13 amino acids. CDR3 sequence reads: CASSLEDNQPQHF. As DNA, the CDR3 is TGCGCCAGCAGCTTGGAGGACAATCAGCCCCAGCATTTT.

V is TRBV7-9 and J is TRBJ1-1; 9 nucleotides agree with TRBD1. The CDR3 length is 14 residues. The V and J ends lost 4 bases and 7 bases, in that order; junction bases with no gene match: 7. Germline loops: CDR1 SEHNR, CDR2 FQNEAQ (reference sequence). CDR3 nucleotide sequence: TGTGCCAGCAGCTCACCTACAGGGGGCGTTGAAGCTTTCTTT. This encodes CASSSPTGGVEAFF.

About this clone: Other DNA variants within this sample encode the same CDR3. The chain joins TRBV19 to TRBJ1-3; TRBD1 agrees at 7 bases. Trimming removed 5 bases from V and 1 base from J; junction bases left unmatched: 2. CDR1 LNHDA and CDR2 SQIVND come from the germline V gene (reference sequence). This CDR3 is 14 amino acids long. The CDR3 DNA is TGTGCCAGTAGTTCACAGGGGTCTGGAAACACCATATATTTT. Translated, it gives CASSSQGSGNTIYF.

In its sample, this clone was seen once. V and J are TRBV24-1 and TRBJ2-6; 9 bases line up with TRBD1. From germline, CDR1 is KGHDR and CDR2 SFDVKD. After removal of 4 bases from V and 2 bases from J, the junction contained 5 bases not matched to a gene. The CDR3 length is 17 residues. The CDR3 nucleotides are TGTGCCACCAGTGACTCCGGGACAGGGACTGGGGCCAACGTCCTGACTTTC. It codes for CATSDSGTGTGANVLTF.